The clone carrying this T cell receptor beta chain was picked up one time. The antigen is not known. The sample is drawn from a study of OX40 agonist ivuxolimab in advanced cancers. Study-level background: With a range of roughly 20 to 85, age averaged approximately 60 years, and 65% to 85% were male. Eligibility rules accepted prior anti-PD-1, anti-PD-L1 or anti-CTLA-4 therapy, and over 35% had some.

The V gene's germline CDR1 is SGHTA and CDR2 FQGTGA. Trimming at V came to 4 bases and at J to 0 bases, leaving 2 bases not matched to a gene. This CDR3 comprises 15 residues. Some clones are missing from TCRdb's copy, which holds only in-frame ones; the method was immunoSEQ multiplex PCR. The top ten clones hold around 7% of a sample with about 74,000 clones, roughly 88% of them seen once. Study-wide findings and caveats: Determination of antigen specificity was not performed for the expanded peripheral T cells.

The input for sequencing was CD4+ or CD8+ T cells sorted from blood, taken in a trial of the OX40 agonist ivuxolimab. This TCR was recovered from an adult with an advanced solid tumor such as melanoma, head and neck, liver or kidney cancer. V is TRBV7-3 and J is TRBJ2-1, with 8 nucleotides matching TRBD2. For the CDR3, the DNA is TGTGCCAGCAGCTCCGGGACTAGCTCCTACAATGAGCAGTTCTTC. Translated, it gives CASSSGTSSYNEQFF. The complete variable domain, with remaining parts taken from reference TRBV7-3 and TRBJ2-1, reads GAGVSQTPSNKVTEKGKYVELRCDPISGHTALYWYRQSLGQGPEFLIYFQGTGAADDSGLPNDRFFAVRPEGSVSTLKIQRTERGDSAVYLCASSSGTSSYNEQFFGPGTRLTVL.